The 28 T cell receptor beta chains in this list originate from one sample, sequenced in a study of blood T cell repertoires in COVID-19. Sequencing was performed with immunoSEQ multiplex PCR; in TCRdb, only in-frame clones are kept and a portion is missing. The sample records fewer than 300,000 clones, 80% to 85% being singletons. Sequencing was done on a sample of peripheral blood. The receptor source for this set is a person in their 70s with COVID-19, enrolled during active disease.

CDR3 bases: TGTGCCAGCGTTCGACTGCTGGGGAGTGAGCAGTACTTC. Translation: CASVRLLGSEQYF. The chain recombines TRBV6-5 with TRBJ2-7, with D perhaps matching TRBD2 (5 bases). Germline V gene sequence: CDR1 MNHEY, CDR2 SVGAGI. Trimming took 8 bases from V and 7 from J, leaving 18 bases between them. This CDR3 has 13 residues.

This chain links TRBV3-1 (or the pseudogene TRBV3-2) with TRBJ1-2; 10 bases align to TRBD1. Per the germline V gene, CDR1 is LGHDT and CDR2 is YNNKEL (reference sequence). The CDR3 covers 15 residues. V lost 4 bases, J lost 4 bases, and 6 bases stayed unmatched. CDR3 region: CASSLRTGGLYGYTF. The CDR3 DNA sequence: TGTGCCAGCAGCCTCCGGACAGGGGGGCTCTATGGCTACACCTTC.

The chain is built from TRBV19 and TRBJ1-5, with D tentatively TRBD1 (6 bases). There are 15 residues in the CDR3. Germline-derived CDR1 and CDR2 are LNHDA and SQIVND (reference sequence). V lost 6 bases, J lost 5 bases, and 17 bases lay in between. In nucleotides, the CDR3 is TGTGCCAGTAGGAGCGGCAGGGCAGGGGATCAGCCCCAGCATTTT. Encoded protein: CASRSGRAGDQPQHF. Filled out from reference TRBV19 and TRBJ1-5, the complete variable domain reads DGGITQSPKYLFRKEGQNVTLSCEQNLNHDAMYWYRQDPGQGLRLIYYSQIVNDFQKGDIAEGYSVSREKKESFPLTVTSAQKNPTAFYLCASRSGRAGDQPQHFGDGTRLSIL.

The chain combines TRBV11-1 with TRBJ2-4; 8 bases fit TRBD2. V lost 6 bases, J lost 8 bases, and 6 bases stayed unmatched. Germline V gives CDR1 SGHAT, CDR2 FQDESV (reference sequence). The CDR3 contains 13 residues. The CDR3 nucleotides are TGTGCCAGCAGGCTGAGCGGGAGCGACATTCAGTACTTC. Protein product: CASRLSGSDIQYF.

The rearrangement uses TRBV19 and TRBJ2-6; 8 bases are a match to TRBD1. The V and J ends lost 6 bases and 4 bases, in that order; junction bases with no gene match: 8. The CDR3 consists of 16 residues. Germline V gene data show CDR1 as LNHDA and CDR2 as SQIVND (reference sequence). CDR3 sequence reads: CASRAGQERGANVLTF. The CDR3 coding sequence is TGTGCCAGTAGGGCGGGACAGGAGCGAGGGGCCAACGTCCTGACTTTC.

V is TRBV3-1 (or the pseudogene TRBV3-2) and J is TRBJ1-6; unclear D gene. There are 13 residues in the CDR3. Germline V gene sequence: CDR1 LGHDT, CDR2 YNNKEL (reference sequence). Trimming stripped 4 bases from V and 14 bases from J, with 15 bases between. This CDR3 is CASSPGLARALHF. The CDR3 DNA sequence: TGTGCCAGCAGCCCGGGGTTGGCTAGGGCCCTCCACTTT.

The chain links TRBV5-4 to TRBJ2-5, with a weak D call TRBD2 (5 bases). Germline lookup yields CDR1 SGHNT and CDR2 YYREEE (reference sequence). The V end was cut by 4 bases, the J end by 1 base, with 14 bases between. The CDR3 has 15 residues. The CDR3, as DNA: TGTGCCAGCAGCCTACCCGGACTGGGCCAAGAGACCCAGTACTTC. This encodes CASSLPGLGQETQYF.

The chain recombines TRBV9 with TRBJ2-1; D perhaps matches TRBD2 (6 bases). The CDR3 covers 17 residues. V was shortened by 3 bases and J by 7 bases, with 23 bases between the two germline ends. Germline CDR1 reads SGDLS; CDR2 reads YYNGEE. Here the CDR3 reads CASSGAVGGAVSNEQFF. The DNA for the CDR3 is TGTGCCAGCAGCGGGGCTGTTGGCGGGGCGGTGAGTAATGAGCAGTTCTTC.

The chain recombines TRBV7-2 with TRBJ2-1; tentatively, D is TRBD1 (6 bases). The CDR3 contains 13 residues. The germline CDR1 and CDR2 sequences are SGHTA and FQGNSA. V lost 5 bases and J 5 bases, leaving 10 bases between the germline ends. The CDR3 spells CASSEGVHNEQFF. CDR3 sequence (DNA): TGTGCCAGCAGCGAGGGGGTTCACAATGAGCAGTTCTTC.

This clone appeared a single time. The rearrangement uses TRBV5-1 and TRBJ2-2, with TRBD1 identical over 7 bases. Germline-derived CDR1 and CDR2 are SGHRS and YFSETQ. The length of the CDR3 is 21 residues. With 3 bases clipped from V and 3 bases from J, the junction kept 23 bases outside the gene matches. The CDR3 spells CASSSQPLSSLRGRDTGELFF. The CDR3 region has the DNA TGCGCCAGCAGCTCTCAGCCCCTCTCGTCATTGAGGGGGCGAGACACCGGGGAGCTGTTTTTT.

The chain couples TRBV5-4 to TRBJ2-2; D perhaps matches TRBD1 (5 bases). The CDR3 covers 13 residues. V lost 2 bases, J lost 4 bases, and 6 bases lay in between. Germline V gives CDR1 SGHNT, CDR2 YYREEE (reference sequence). CDR3 amino acids: CASSFGATGELFF. CDR3 nucleotides: TGTGCCAGCAGCTTTGGGGCCACCGGGGAGCTGTTTTTT.

Worth noting for this clone: The germline gene is not matched at one end of the junction; a read error may be the cause. The rearrangement uses TRBV5-5 and TRBJ1-2; D is perhaps TRBD1 (6 bases). The CDR3 spans 12 residues. Germline V lookup: CDR1 SGHKS, CDR2 YYEKEE (reference sequence). CDR3: CASSQGIGSGSF. The CDR3 region has the DNA TGTGCCAGCAGCCAGGGGATCGGGTCGGGCTCCTTC. The full variable domain, its missing parts supplied by reference TRBV5-5 and TRBJ1-2, is DAGVTQSPTHLIKTRGQQVTLRCSPISGHKSVSWYQQVLGQGPQFIFQYYEKEERGRGNFPDRFSARQFPNYSSELNVNALLLGDSALYLCASSQGIGSGSFGSGTRLTVV.

The chain uses TRBV11-3 and TRBJ2-7; 8 nucleotides agree with TRBD2. The V gene end was trimmed by 2 bases and the J gene end by 4 bases; junction bases not matched to a gene: 7. Germline lookup yields CDR1 SGHNT and CDR2 YENEEA. The CDR3 is made up of 15 amino acids. The CDR3 nucleotides read TGTGCCAGCAGCTTATTATCGGGAGGGGTTTACGAGCAGTACTTC. Translation: CASSLLSGGVYEQYF.

The chain uses TRBV25-1 and TRBJ1-6; D possibly corresponds to TRBD1 (6 bases). Trimming pared 6 bases from V and 10 bases from J, leaving 19 bases between. The CDR3 loop spans 15 amino acids. Per germline, CDR1 MGHDK and CDR2 SYGVNS. The CDR3, as DNA: TGTGCCAGCAGAGGTACGTCGGACAGAGAATCACCCCTCCACTTT. This gives the protein CASRGTSDRESPLHF.

This rearrangement joins TRBV7-8 to TRBJ2-5, with a possible D match to TRBD1 (5 bases). The CDR3 contains 13 residues. Germline CDR1 is SGHVS and CDR2 is FQNEAQ. Trimming stripped 8 bases from V and 5 bases from J, with 15 bases between. CDR3 nucleotides: TGTGCCAGCCACGGCCAGGGAAGGGAGACCCAGTACTTC. Translating gives CASHGQGRETQYF.

The chain couples TRBV19 to TRBJ2-7; 7 bases align to TRBD1. Germline trimming cut 4 bases from V and 2 bases from J; bases unmatched to any gene: 2. Germline V CDR1 and CDR2: LNHDA, SQIVND (reference sequence). This CDR3 comprises 13 residues. CDR3: CASSRTGAYEQYF. DNA for the CDR3: TGTGCCAGTAGTAGGACAGGAGCCTACGAGCAGTACTTC.

The genes are TRBV11-1 and TRBJ2-3; D ambiguous. Germline CDR1 reads SGHAT; CDR2 reads FQDESV (reference sequence). Trimming cost V 2 bases and J 2 bases, with 8 bases left between them. The CDR3 runs 14 residues. The CDR3 coding sequence is TGTGCCAGCAGCTTATCCCACTCCACAGATACGCAGTATTTT. It specifies CASSLSHSTDTQYF.

The V and J genes are TRBV28 and TRBJ2-2; D uncertain. CDR3 size: 11 residues. Germline V gene data show CDR1 as MDHEN and CDR2 as SYDVKM. With 9 bases removed from V and 3 bases from J, the gap between germline ends came to 5 bases. The CDR3 DNA is TGTGCCAGTCGAGACACCGGGGAGCTGTTTTTT. Its protein product is CASRDTGELFF.

V usage is TRBV15 and J usage is TRBJ2-1; weak D call: TRBD1 (5 bases). The germline CDR1 and CDR2 sequences are LNHNV and YYDKDF (reference sequence). This CDR3 comprises 13 residues. The V end was cut by 1 base, the J end by 7 bases, with 8 bases between. The CDR3 DNA sequence: TGTGCCACCAGCAGAGGAAGGGGAAATGAGCAGTTCTTC. Translated, it gives CATSRGRGNEQFF.

This clone was counted once. This chain links TRBV4-3 with TRBJ1-1; 7 bases match TRBD1. The CDR3 extends over 14 amino acids. Germline V gene lookup returns CDR1 LGHNA and CDR2 YSLEER. V was pared by 0 bases and J by 6 bases, with 4 bases of the junction left unmatched. As DNA, the CDR3 is TGCGCCAGCAGCCAAGACAGGGGGTGGTCTGAAGCTTTCTTT. It codes for CASSQDRGWSEAFF.

V gene TRBV6-5 combines with J gene TRBJ2-1, with TRBD2 identical over 12 bases. CDR1 is MNHEY, CDR2 SVGAGI, per germline. The V segment lost 2 bases and the J segment 8 bases; nucleotides outside the gene matches: 4. CDR3 length: 15 amino acids. CDR3 loop: CASSYRTSGVYEQFF. DNA of the CDR3: TGTGCCAGCAGTTACCGGACTAGCGGGGTCTATGAGCAGTTCTTC.

The chain employs TRBV7-3 and TRBJ1-2; 9 positions agree with TRBD1. After removal of 4 bases from V and 5 bases from J, the junction contained 8 bases not matched to a gene. Germline V gene data show CDR1 as SGHTA and CDR2 as FQGTGA. The CDR3 runs 15 residues. This CDR3 is CASSSPGTGIYGYTF. CDR3 in DNA: TGTGCCAGCAGCTCACCCGGGACAGGGATTTATGGCTACACCTTC.

The chain links TRBV5-1 to TRBJ2-1; D ambiguous. This CDR3 has 16 amino acids. Germline V CDR1 and CDR2: SGHRS, YFSETQ. V dropped 1 base and J dropped 0 bases, with 11 bases sitting between them. The CDR3 DNA is TGCGCCAGCAGCTTGACGACTGCCGGCTCCTACAATGAGCAGTTCTTC. This encodes CASSLTTAGSYNEQFF.

V gene TRBV27 combines with J gene TRBJ1-5; no reliable D call. Germline CDR1 MNHEY, CDR2 SMNVEV (reference sequence). Trimming cost V 6 bases and J 6 bases, with 12 bases left between them. The CDR3 is 13 residues long. For the CDR3, the DNA is TGTGCCAGCAGATTAGACTTGGGTCAGCCCCAGCATTTT. Protein product: CASRLDLGQPQHF.

This chain joins TRBV6-5 and TRBJ1-1, with no clear D. The V gene lost 6 bases and the J gene lost 0 bases, with 8 bases spanning the gap. CDR1 is MNHEY, CDR2 SVGAGI, per germline. The CDR3 spans 13 residues. Here the CDR3 reads CASRRQLNTEAFF. In DNA form, the CDR3 reads TGTGCCAGCAGGCGGCAGCTGAACACTGAAGCTTTCTTT.

The chain carries TRBV5-1 and TRBJ2-7, with 7 bases fitting TRBD2. After removal of 0 bases from V and 6 bases from J, the junction contained 3 bases not matched to a gene. CDR3 length: 13 amino acids. CDR1 and CDR2 (germline): SGHRS, YFSETQ. Written as DNA, the CDR3 is TGCGCCAGCAGCTTGGTAGGCGGGAGCGAGCAGTACTTC. Its translation is CASSLVGGSEQYF. The full variable domain, with the rest looked up from reference TRBV5-1 and TRBJ2-7, is KAGVTQTPRYLIKTRGQQVTLSCSPISGHRSVSWYQQTPGQGLQFLFEYFSETQRNKGNFPGRFSGRQFSNSRSEMNVSTLELGDSALYLCASSLVGGSEQYFGPGTRLTVT.

This sequence joins TRBV6-6 and TRBJ1-5, with 7 bases matching TRBD1. The V gene end was trimmed by 0 bases and the J gene end by 3 bases; junction bases not matched to a gene: 5. The CDR3 is 16 residues long. CDR1 MNHNY and CDR2 SVGAGI come from the germline V gene (reference sequence). The CDR3 sequence is CASSYSNRGYNQPQHF. The CDR3 bases are TGTGCCAGCAGTTACTCTAACAGGGGATACAATCAGCCCCAGCATTTT.

This clone was found once. CDR3 amino acids: CASSQDLGRANEQFF. CDR3 bases: TGTGCCAGCAGCCAAGATCTTGGCAGGGCCAATGAGCAGTTCTTC. The rearrangement uses TRBV3-1 (or the pseudogene TRBV3-2) and TRBJ2-1; tentatively, D is TRBD1 (5 bases). Trimming removed 0 bases at V and 6 bases at J, with 12 bases between. In germline, CDR1 is LGHDT, CDR2 YNNKEL (reference sequence). The CDR3 is 15 residues long.